This T cell receptor (beta chain) is drawn from a study of blood T cell repertoires in COVID-19 (dated by TCRdb to 2018 to 2020). In terms of the full investigation: Samples covering the acute and convalescent phases of COVID-19 were provided by collaborators in the United States, Italy and Spain. The prospective study material was composed of cDNA or gDNA derived from T cells, B-cell-depleted T cells, or PBMCs. Deeply sampled blood TCRbeta repertoires from subjects exposed to, actively infected with, or recovered from COVID-19 were included in the dataset. The repertoires were released in a freely available public database intended as a resource for research on the immune response to SARS-CoV-2. Samples were obtained from the ongoing ImmuneRACE study (first 160 participants) and from about 1,300 subjects provided by 6 global collaborators. Nearly every sample came with metadata listing a de-identified subject ID, COVID-19 status, age in years and sex. Where available, HLA class I and class II types were obtained from metadata supplied by the sample provider rather than from assay-based typing. Results the study describes overall, beyond this receptor: How much clinical and demographic metadata was included differed by source and by participant, and the metadata was provided uncurated.

The germline V gene yields SGHTA for CDR1 and FQGNSA for CDR2. For this chain, trimming is 5 bases at the V end and 3 bases at the J end, and the number of junction bases without a gene match is 5. The CDR3 has 14 amino acids, counting the end cysteine and phenylalanine. The kept DNA is CDR3 alone, 42 bases in frame from the first base. With regard to this clone: The antigen it recognizes is unknown. Base-call qualities are not available, and no considerably larger clone is one nucleotide away.

At one collaborating source in Seattle, patients were enrolled during active infection and were followed longitudinally through the course of disease. Collaborating institutions collected whole blood in K2EDTA tubes following their own protocols. For TCRbeta analysis, collaborators shipped samples in one of three forms: frozen whole blood, isolated PBMCs, or DNA extracted from either of those sample types. TCRbeta CDR3 regions were amplified from genomic DNA by means of the immunoSEQ Assay, a bias-controlled multiplex PCR. The authors processed their data as follows. The number of nucleated cells in each sample was estimated from the amplification of reference gene primers within the assay. To quantify the absolute abundance of each unique TCRbeta CDR3 rearrangement, sequence reads were collapsed and filtered. For each sample, productive Simpson clonality was calculated by taking the square root of Simpson's diversity index across productive rearrangements. Drawn from immuneACCESS, this table holds only the in-frame rearrangements with V and J called that TCRdb kept. Clones are partly lost; checked studies trace under half to an unresolved V gene and leave the rest unexplained. That table supplies the V and J calls and clone size; D and trimming were determined from the DNA. The sample table contains 100,000 to 150,000 clones; only one count was recorded for about 89% of them. The ten largest clonotypes hold 10% to 12% of the sample.

The TCR originated in a woman in her 70s with COVID-19, enrolled during active disease. The specimen was peripheral blood. Recombination linked TRBV7-2 to TRBJ2-7; 9 central nucleotides agree with TRBD1. The CDR3 amino acid sequence is: CASSRTGDLYEQYF. The DNA is as follows: TGTGCCAGCAGCCGGACAGGGGATCTCTACGAGCAGTACTTC.